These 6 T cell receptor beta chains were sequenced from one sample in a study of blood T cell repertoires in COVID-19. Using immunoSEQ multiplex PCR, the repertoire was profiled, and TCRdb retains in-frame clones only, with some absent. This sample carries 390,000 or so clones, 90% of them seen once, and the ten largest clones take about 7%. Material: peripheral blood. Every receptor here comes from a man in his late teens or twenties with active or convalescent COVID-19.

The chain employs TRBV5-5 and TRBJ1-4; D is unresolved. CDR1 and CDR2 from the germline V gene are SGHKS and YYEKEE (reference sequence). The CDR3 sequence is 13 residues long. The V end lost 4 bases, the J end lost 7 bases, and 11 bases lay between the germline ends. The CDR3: CASSPGTGEKLFF. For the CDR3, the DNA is TGTGCCAGCAGCCCGGGAACGGGTGAAAAACTGTTTTTT. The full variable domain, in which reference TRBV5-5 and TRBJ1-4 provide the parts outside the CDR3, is DAGVTQSPTHLIKTRGQQVTLRCSPISGHKSVSWYQQVLGQGPQFIFQYYEKEERGRGNFPDRFSARQFPNYSSELNVNALLLGDSALYLCASSPGTGEKLFFGSGTQLSVL.

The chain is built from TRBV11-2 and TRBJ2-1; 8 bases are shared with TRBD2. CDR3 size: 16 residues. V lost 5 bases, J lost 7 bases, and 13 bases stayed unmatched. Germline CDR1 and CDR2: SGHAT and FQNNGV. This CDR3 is CASSRLGSGEINEQFF. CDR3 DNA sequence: TGTGCCAGCAGCCGACTAGGTAGCGGGGAAATAAATGAGCAGTTCTTC.

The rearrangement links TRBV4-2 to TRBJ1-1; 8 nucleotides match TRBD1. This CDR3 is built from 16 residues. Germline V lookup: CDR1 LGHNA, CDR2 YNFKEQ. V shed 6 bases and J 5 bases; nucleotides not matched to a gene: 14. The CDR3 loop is CASSLVSRGQGTEAFF. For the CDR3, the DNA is TGTGCCAGCAGTCTCGTTTCCAGGGGGCAAGGGACTGAAGCTTTCTTT.

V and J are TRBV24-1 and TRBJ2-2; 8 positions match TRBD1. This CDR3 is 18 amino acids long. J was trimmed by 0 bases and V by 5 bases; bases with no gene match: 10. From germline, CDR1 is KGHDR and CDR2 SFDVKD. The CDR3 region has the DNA TGTGCCACCAGTGTCGGGGCAGGGGGCATTCCGAACACCGGGGAGCTGTTTTTT. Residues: CATSVGAGGIPNTGELFF.

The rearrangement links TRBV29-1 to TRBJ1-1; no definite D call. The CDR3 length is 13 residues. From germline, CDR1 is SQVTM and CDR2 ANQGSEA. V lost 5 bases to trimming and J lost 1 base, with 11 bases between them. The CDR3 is CSVLGQANTEAFF. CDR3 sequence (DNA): TGCAGCGTTTTAGGTCAGGCGAACACTGAAGCTTTCTTT.

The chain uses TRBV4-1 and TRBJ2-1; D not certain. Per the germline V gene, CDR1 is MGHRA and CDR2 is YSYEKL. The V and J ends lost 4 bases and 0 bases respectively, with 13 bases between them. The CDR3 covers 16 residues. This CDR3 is CASSPLPVSSYNEQFF. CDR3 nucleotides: TGCGCCAGCAGCCCTCTTCCTGTTAGCTCCTACAATGAGCAGTTCTTC.